Below, 29 T cell receptor beta chains from the same sample are listed, as sequenced in a study of blood T cell repertoires in COVID-19. Assay used: immunoSEQ multiplex PCR; TCRdb lists only in-frame clones, some missing. The sample shows around 67,000 clones, 70% to 90% of them seen only once. Sequencing was done on a sample of peripheral blood. These receptors all stem from a woman aged 80 or over with active or convalescent COVID-19.

Relative to its sample, this clone is medium-sized. The chain uses TRBV19 and TRBJ1-5; D is unresolved. CDR3 size: 17 residues. Between the trimmed V and J ends, which lost 4 bases and 7 bases, there was a span of 23 bases. Germline V CDR1 and CDR2: LNHDA, SQIVND (reference sequence). CDR3 DNA sequence: TGTGCCAGTAGTACTAAGCCCTTCGGGGTACCGCGGCAGCCCCAGCATTTT. Protein: CASSTKPFGVPRQPQHF.

This chain links TRBV2 with TRBJ1-2; the match to TRBD1 covers 7 bases. Germline lookup yields CDR1 SNHLY and CDR2 FYNNEI. J lost 7 bases, V lost 5 bases, and 7 bases had no gene match. The CDR3 sequence is 13 residues long. The CDR3 is CASSSYRGIGYTF. The DNA of the CDR3 is TGTGCCAGCAGTTCGTACAGGGGAATTGGCTACACCTTC.

This sequence joins TRBV29-1 and TRBJ2-1; 8 bases match TRBD2. This CDR3 has 16 residues. Germline CDR1 is SQVTM and CDR2 is ANQGSEA. The V and J ends lost 5 bases and 2 bases, in that order; junction bases with no gene match: 11. The DNA of the CDR3 is TGCAGCGTTTATCTGGCGAGCGGGGGCACCTACAATGAGCAGTTCTTC. This encodes CSVYLASGGTYNEQFF.

This chain uses TRBV4-1 with TRBJ2-3, with unresolved D. V was pared by 3 bases and J by 0 bases, with 7 bases between. The CDR3 has 14 amino acids. The germline V gene has CDR1 MGHRA and CDR2 YSYEKL. The DNA for the CDR3 is TGCGCCAGCAGCCAGTGGCAAAGCACAGATACGCAGTATTTT. Its translation: CASSQWQSTDTQYF.

This clone was found once. The rearrangement joins TRBV12-3 or TRBV12-4 to TRBJ2-5, with 10 bases fitting TRBD2. The CDR3 loop spans 13 amino acids. The V and J ends lost 11 bases and 5 bases, in that order; junction bases with no gene match: 8. CDR3: CACRTSGVETQYF. The DNA for the CDR3 is TGTGCCTGTCGTACTAGCGGGGTGGAGACCCAGTACTTC.

In DNA form, the CDR3 reads TGTGCCACCAGCAGAACCGGGACAGGGGGCTTGAGCACAGATACGCAGTATTTT. As protein: CATSRTGTGGLSTDTQYF. The rearrangement links TRBV15 to TRBJ2-3, with 12 bases that match TRBD1. The CDR3 spans 18 residues. J lost 0 bases, V lost 2 bases, and 6 bases had no gene match. The germline CDR1 and CDR2 sequences are LNHNV and YYDKDF (reference sequence).

The chain links TRBV20-1 to TRBJ1-1; D is unresolved. Germline values: CDR1 DFQATT, CDR2 SNEGSKA (reference sequence). The CDR3 totals 11 residues. CDR3 amino acids: CRVPGNTEAFF. DNA for the CDR3: TGCAGAGTCCCAGGGAACACTGAAGCTTTCTTT.

The J gene is TRBJ2-2, the V gene TRBV14; maybe TRBD2 (5 bases). CDR1 and CDR2 (germline): SGHDN, FVKESK. The V end lost 1 base, the J end lost 6 bases, and 9 bases lay between the germline ends. The CDR3 has 14 residues. The CDR3 loop is CASSQGPGSGELFF. For the CDR3, the DNA is TGTGCCAGCAGCCAAGGGCCGGGGTCCGGGGAGCTGTTTTTT.

The rearrangement joins TRBV11-2 to TRBJ2-7; no firm D call. This CDR3 has 12 residues. Looked up from germline, CDR1 is SGHAT and CDR2 is FQNNGV. With 0 bases removed from V and 6 bases from J, the gap between germline ends came to 6 bases. CDR3 bases: TGTGCCAGCAGCTTAGACCTAGGCGAGCAGTACTTC. Translation: CASSLDLGEQYF.

This chain uses TRBV4-1 with TRBJ2-1; D possibly corresponds to TRBD2 (5 bases). CDR3 size: 16 residues. V was shortened by 1 base and J by 7 bases, with 17 bases between the two germline ends. Germline V gene sequence: CDR1 MGHRA, CDR2 YSYEKL. The CDR3 reads CASSQARRGPENEQFF. Here the CDR3 DNA reads TGCGCCAGCAGCCAAGCCCGGAGAGGGCCGGAAAATGAGCAGTTCTTC.

CDR3 sequence reads: CASSMRSSPLHF. DNA of the CDR3: TGTGCCAGTAGTATGAGGTCTTCACCCCTCCACTTT. The J gene is TRBJ1-6, the V gene TRBV19; D gene uncertain. Trimming removed 3 bases from V and 9 bases from J, with 6 bases in between. From germline, CDR1 is LNHDA and CDR2 SQIVND (reference sequence). The CDR3 loop spans 12 amino acids.

This chain joins TRBV7-3 and TRBJ1-2; D gene unclear. V lost 5 bases and J 4 bases, leaving 23 bases between the germline ends. The CDR3 is 17 amino acids. In germline, CDR1 is SGHTA, CDR2 FQGTGA. The CDR3 coding sequence is TGTGCCAGCAGCCCCGCGAGTAACGGCGGGCAAGTCTATGGCTACACCTTC. Translation gives CASSPASNGGQVYGYTF.

This clone appeared once. The chain couples TRBV10-3 to TRBJ1-1, with D possibly being TRBD1 (5 bases). V was clipped by 8 bases and J by 3 bases, with 13 bases between them. The V gene's germline CDR1 is ENHRY and CDR2 SYGVKD. CDR3 length: 13 amino acids. The CDR3 nucleotides read TGTGCCATCGGGGCCACAGCAGACACTGAAGCTTTCTTT. Protein: CAIGATADTEAFF.

The chain has TRBV20-1 and TRBJ1-1, with no clear D. Germline assignment: CDR1 DFQATT and CDR2 SNEGSKA (reference sequence). The V and J ends lost 3 bases and 0 bases respectively, with 14 bases between them. There are 15 residues in the CDR3. In DNA form, the CDR3 reads TGCAGTGCTAGTCTGCTTTTGGCACTGAACACTGAAGCTTTCTTT. Encoded protein: CSASLLLALNTEAFF.

The J gene is TRBJ1-2, the V gene TRBV7-6; 9 nucleotides line up with TRBD1. Germline-derived CDR1 and CDR2 are SGHVS and FNYEAQ. V lost 5 bases, J lost 2 bases, and 6 bases stayed unmatched. CDR3 length: 15 amino acids. The chain's CDR3 is CASSPRTGENYGYTF. CDR3 in DNA: TGTGCCAGCAGCCCTCGGACAGGGGAGAACTATGGCTACACCTTC.

CDR3 DNA: TGCGCCAGCAGCCCCTTAAAACCCTCGGACATTCAGTACTTC. It specifies CASSPLKPSDIQYF. The chain is built from TRBV5-1 and TRBJ2-4; D remains ambiguous. The length of the CDR3 is 14 residues. Trimming removed 4 bases from V and 8 bases from J, with 16 bases in between. The germline CDR1 and CDR2 sequences are SGHRS and YFSETQ. The entire variable domain, with the rest obtained from reference TRBV5-1 and TRBJ2-4, is as follows: KAGVTQTPRYLIKTRGQQVTLSCSPISGHRSVSWYQQTPGQGLQFLFEYFSETQRNKGNFPGRFSGRQFSNSRSEMNVSTLELGDSALYLCASSPLKPSDIQYFGAGTRLSVL.

CDR3 amino acids: CASSLKGFYEQYF. The CDR3 DNA follows: TGTGCCAGCAGCTTAAAGGGGTTTTATGAGCAGTACTTC. The chain combines TRBV5-6 with TRBJ2-7; tentatively, D is TRBD1 (5 bases). CDR3 length: 13 amino acids. CDR1 and CDR2 (germline): SGHDT, YYEEEE. V lost 2 bases to trimming and J lost 7 bases, with 13 bases between them.

The chain employs TRBV24-1 and TRBJ2-6; a possible D gene is TRBD1 (5 bases). V was cut by 9 bases and J by 4 bases, with 9 bases left in between. The length of the CDR3 is 13 residues. From germline, CDR1 is KGHDR and CDR2 SFDVKD. In DNA form, the CDR3 reads TGTGCCACCCAGGGTTCAGGGGCCAACGTCCTGACTTTC. Its translation is CATQGSGANVLTF.

The V call is TRBV18, the J call TRBJ2-1, with 8 positions matching TRBD2. The CDR3 is made up of 15 amino acids. Losses at the gene ends were 6 bases for V and 10 bases for J; bases not matched to a gene: 14. Germline V gene data show CDR1 as KGHSH and CDR2 as LQKENI. The DNA of the CDR3 is TGTGCCAGCTCTCCCCGAGGAGCGGGAGCAGGGGAGCAGTTCTTC. Its translation: CASSPRGAGAGEQFF.

The chain has TRBV2 and TRBJ2-2; the D is unclear. CDR1 and CDR2 from the germline V gene are SNHLY and FYNNEI. Trimming took off 6 bases at V and 0 bases at J, with 8 bases between the two ends. The CDR3 extends over 14 amino acids. This CDR3 reads CASSRLTNTGELFF. The DNA for the CDR3 is TGTGCCAGCAGCCGACTGACGAACACCGGGGAGCTGTTTTTT.

The gene calls are TRBV7-2 and TRBJ1-5; D uncertain. This CDR3 has 15 amino acids. Germline CDR1 is SGHTA and CDR2 is FQGNSA. The V end was cut by 2 bases, the J end by 0 bases, with 8 bases between. The chain's CDR3 is CASSLYYNSNQPQHF. CDR3 sequence (DNA): TGTGCCAGCAGCTTATATTATAATAGCAATCAGCCCCAGCATTTT.

This chain uses TRBV9 with TRBJ2-7; the D gene is possibly TRBD2 (6 bases). The length of the CDR3 is 15 residues. Germline CDR1 SGDLS, CDR2 YYNGEE. The V and J ends lost 4 bases and 2 bases respectively, with 16 bases between them. The CDR3 spells CASSQASGPTYEQYF. Written as DNA, the CDR3 is TGTGCCAGCAGCCAAGCCAGCGGGCCTACCTACGAGCAGTACTTC.

Here the CDR3 reads CASSPRTGASGYEQYF. The CDR3 nucleotides read TGTGCCAGCAGCCCCCGGACAGGGGCCTCCGGATACGAGCAGTACTTC. The chain uses TRBV9 and TRBJ2-7; 9 bases are a match to TRBD1. V dropped 4 bases and J dropped 4; count of bases not matched to a gene: 12. CDR3 length: 16 amino acids. Germline CDR1 SGDLS, CDR2 YYNGEE.

This clone was picked up a small number of times. The rearrangement links TRBV5-1 to TRBJ2-3, with 12 nucleotides matching TRBD2. CDR3 length equals 14 residues. Germline V gene data show CDR1 as SGHRS and CDR2 as YFSETQ. V was clipped by 7 bases and J by 6 bases; unmatched bases: 6. CDR3 in amino acids: CASSLGTSGDTQYF. CDR3 coding DNA: TGCGCCAGCTCACTCGGGACTAGCGGGGATACGCAGTATTTT.

This clone was observed a handful of times. V is TRBV6-6 and J is TRBJ2-6, with D possibly TRBD1 on 6 matching bases. This CDR3 is built from 16 residues. Germline assignment: CDR1 MNHNY and CDR2 SVGAGI (reference sequence). With 2 bases removed from V and 2 bases from J, the gap between germline ends came to 10 bases. The CDR3 nucleotides read TGTGCCAGCAGTTACACAACAGGGACTGGGGCCAACGTCCTGACTTTC. It is translated as CASSYTTGTGANVLTF.

V is TRBV7-2 and J is TRBJ1-1; 7 bases fit TRBD1. The V gene end was trimmed by 4 bases and the J gene end by 4 bases; junction bases not matched to a gene: 6. Germline loops: CDR1 SGHTA, CDR2 FQGNSA. The CDR3 runs to 14 residues. This CDR3 is CASSSTGVGTEAFF. The CDR3 DNA is TGTGCCAGCAGCTCTACAGGGGTTGGCACTGAAGCTTTCTTT.

The J gene is TRBJ1-1, the V gene TRBV19, with a possible D match to TRBD1 (6 bases). The V and J ends lost 5 bases and 0 bases respectively, with 13 bases between them. CDR3 length equals 15 residues. Per germline, CDR1 LNHDA and CDR2 SQIVND (reference sequence). The DNA of the CDR3 is TGTGCCAGTAGTGAACCGGGACACCTGAACACTGAAGCTTTCTTT. Translation: CASSEPGHLNTEAFF. Complete variable domain (other parts from reference TRBV19 and TRBJ1-1): DGGITQSPKYLFRKEGQNVTLSCEQNLNHDAMYWYRQDPGQGLRLIYYSQIVNDFQKGDIAEGYSVSREKKESFPLTVTSAQKNPTAFYLCASSEPGHLNTEAFFGQGTRLTVV.

The chain joins TRBV2 to TRBJ2-7; TRBD1 might be the D (6 bases). Germline values: CDR1 SNHLY, CDR2 FYNNEI. The CDR3 is made up of 15 amino acids. V dropped 3 bases and J dropped 2 bases, with 14 bases sitting between them. The CDR3 nucleotides read TGTGCCAGCAGTGATTGGAGACAGGCGGCCTACGAGCAGTACTTC. It translates to CASSDWRQAAYEQYF.

V is TRBV5-1 and J is TRBJ2-2, with 10 nucleotides matching TRBD2. The CDR3 consists of 17 residues. The germline V gene has CDR1 SGHRS and CDR2 YFSETQ. The trim removed 4 bases at V and 4 bases at J, leaving 10 bases unmatched. CDR3 sequence reads: CASSPMTGTSVTGELFF. The CDR3 DNA reads as TGCGCCAGCAGCCCAATGACCGGGACTAGCGTCACCGGGGAGCTGTTTTTT.